This record concerns one T cell receptor (beta chain) sequence. V dropped 1 base and J dropped 4 bases, with 11 bases sitting between them. The length of the CDR3 is 14 residues. CDR1 and CDR2 from the germline V gene are SGHRS and YFSETQ. The TCRbeta library was prepared with unique molecular identifiers. TCRdb analysed the PCR reads with MiXCR anew, one entry per CDR3 protein. The sample consists of about 640,000 distinct CDR3 sequences, around a sixth of them appearing once. These data are taken from a study of T-cell reconstitution after alpha-beta-depleted transplantation in children. The chain recombines TRBV5-1 with TRBJ1-2; no firm D call. The sample in question was PBMCs from the stem cell graft donor, obtained from the stem cell graft. The source is a human donor who donated a stem cell graft to a child with acute myeloid leukemia. CDR3 coding DNA: TGCGCCAGCAGCTTGATTACAGAGAGCTATGGCTACACCTTC. Translation: CASSLITESYGYTF.